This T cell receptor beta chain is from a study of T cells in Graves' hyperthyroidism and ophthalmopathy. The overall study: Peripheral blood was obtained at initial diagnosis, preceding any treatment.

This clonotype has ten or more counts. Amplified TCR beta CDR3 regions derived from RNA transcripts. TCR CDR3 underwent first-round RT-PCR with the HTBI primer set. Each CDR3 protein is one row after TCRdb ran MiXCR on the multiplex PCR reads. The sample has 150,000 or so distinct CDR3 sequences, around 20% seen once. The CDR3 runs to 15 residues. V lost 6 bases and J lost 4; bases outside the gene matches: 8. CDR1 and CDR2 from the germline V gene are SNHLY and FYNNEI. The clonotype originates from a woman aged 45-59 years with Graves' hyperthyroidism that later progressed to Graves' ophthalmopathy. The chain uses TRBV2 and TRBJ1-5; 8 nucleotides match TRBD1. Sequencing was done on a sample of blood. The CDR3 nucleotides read TGTGCCAGCAGCGGAGGACAGGGCGCGAATCAGCCCCAGCATTTT. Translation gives CASSGGQGANQPQHF. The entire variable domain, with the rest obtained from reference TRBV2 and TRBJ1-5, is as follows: EPEVTQTPSHQVTQMGQEVILRCVPISNHLYFYWYRQILGQKVEFLVSFYNNEISEKSEIFDDQFSVERPDGSNFTLKIRSTKLEDSAMYFCASSGGQGANQPQHFGDGTRLSIL.